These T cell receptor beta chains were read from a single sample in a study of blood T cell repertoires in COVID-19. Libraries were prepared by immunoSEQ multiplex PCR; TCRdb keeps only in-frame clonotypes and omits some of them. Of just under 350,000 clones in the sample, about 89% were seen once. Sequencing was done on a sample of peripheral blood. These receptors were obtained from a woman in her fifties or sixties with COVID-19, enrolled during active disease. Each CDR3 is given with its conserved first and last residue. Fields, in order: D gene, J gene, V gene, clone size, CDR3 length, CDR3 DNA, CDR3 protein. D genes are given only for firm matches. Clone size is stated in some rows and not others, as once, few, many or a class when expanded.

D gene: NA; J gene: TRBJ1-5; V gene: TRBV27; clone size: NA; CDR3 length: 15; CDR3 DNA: TGTGCCAGCAGTCAAGGACAAACGTACAATCAGCCCCAGCATTTT; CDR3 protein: CASSQGQTYNQPQHF
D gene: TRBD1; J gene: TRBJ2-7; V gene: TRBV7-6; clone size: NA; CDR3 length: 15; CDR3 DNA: TGTGCCAGCAGCTTAGCGGCAGGGGGCGTCGGCGAGCAGTACTTC; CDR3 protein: CASSLAAGGVGEQYF
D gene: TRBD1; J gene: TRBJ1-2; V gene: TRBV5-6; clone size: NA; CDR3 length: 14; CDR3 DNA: TGTGCCAGCAGCTCGGTTTACAGGGGAGAAGGCTACACCTTC; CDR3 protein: CASSSVYRGEGYTF
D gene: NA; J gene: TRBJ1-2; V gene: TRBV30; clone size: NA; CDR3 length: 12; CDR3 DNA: TGTGCCTTCGGGGAGGGGCACTATGGCTACACCTTC; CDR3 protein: CAFGEGHYGYTF
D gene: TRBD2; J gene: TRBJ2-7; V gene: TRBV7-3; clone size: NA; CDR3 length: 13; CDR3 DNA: TGTGCCAGCAGCTTCGGGGGGGCCTACGAGCAGTACTTC; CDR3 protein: CASSFGGAYEQYF
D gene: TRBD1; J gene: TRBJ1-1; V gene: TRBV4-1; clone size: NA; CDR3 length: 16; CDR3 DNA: TGCGCCAGCAGCCAACCCGGGACAGTTCTGAACACTGAAGCTTTCTTT; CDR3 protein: CASSQPGTVLNTEAFF
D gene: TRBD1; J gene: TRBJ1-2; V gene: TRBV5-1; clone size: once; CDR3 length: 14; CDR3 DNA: TGCGCCAGCGGGGCAGGGGGGATCTACTATGGCTACACCTTC; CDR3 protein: CASGAGGIYYGYTF
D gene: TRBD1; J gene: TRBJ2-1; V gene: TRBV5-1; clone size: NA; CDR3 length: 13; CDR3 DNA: TGCGCCAGCAGCTTTGACAGGGAAATGGAGCAGTTCTTC; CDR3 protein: CASSFDREMEQFF
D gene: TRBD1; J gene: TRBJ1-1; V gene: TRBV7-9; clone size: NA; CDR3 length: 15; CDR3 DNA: TGTGCCAGCAGCTTAGTAGGCAGGGGGCACACTGAAGCTTTCTTT; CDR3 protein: CASSLVGRGHTEAFF
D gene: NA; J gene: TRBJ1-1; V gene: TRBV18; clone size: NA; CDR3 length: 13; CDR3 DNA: TGTGCCAGCTCACCACCAGACACTACTGAAGCTTTCTTT; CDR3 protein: CASSPPDTTEAFF
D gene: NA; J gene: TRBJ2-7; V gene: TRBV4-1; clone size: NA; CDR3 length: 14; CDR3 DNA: TGCGCCAGCAGCCAAGCCCCCAGGGCCTACGAGCAGTACTTC; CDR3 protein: CASSQAPRAYEQYF
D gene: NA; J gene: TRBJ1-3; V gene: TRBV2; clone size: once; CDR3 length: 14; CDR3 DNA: TGTGCCAGCAGTGAAGAGAGCTCTGGAAACACCATATATTTT; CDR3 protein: CASSEESSGNTIYF
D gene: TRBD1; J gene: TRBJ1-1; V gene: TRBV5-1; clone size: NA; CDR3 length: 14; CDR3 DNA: TGCGCCAGCAGCCTATCCGGGACAGGGACTGAAGCTTTCTTT; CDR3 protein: CASSLSGTGTEAFF
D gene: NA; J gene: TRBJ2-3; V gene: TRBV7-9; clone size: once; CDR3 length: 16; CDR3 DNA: TGTGCCAGCAGCTACGGAGACAGGCCGAGCACAGATACGCAGTATTTT; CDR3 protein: CASSYGDRPSTDTQYF
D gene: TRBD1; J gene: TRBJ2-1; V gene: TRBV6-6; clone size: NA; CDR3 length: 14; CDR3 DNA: TGTGCCAGCAGTCCCGGACAGGGTCGCAATGAGCAGTTCTTC; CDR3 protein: CASSPGQGRNEQFF
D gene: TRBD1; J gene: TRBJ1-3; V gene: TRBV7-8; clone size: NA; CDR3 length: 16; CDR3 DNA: TGTGCCAGCAGCTTAGGGTACAGGGGATTAGGAAACACCATATATTTT; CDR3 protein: CASSLGYRGLGNTIYF
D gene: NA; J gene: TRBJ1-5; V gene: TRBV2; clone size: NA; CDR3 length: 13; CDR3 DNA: TGTGCCAGCAGTGACGGGGTAGGGCAGCCCCAGCATTTT; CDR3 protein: CASSDGVGQPQHF
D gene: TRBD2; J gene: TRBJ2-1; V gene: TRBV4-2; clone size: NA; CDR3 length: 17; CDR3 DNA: TGTGCCAGCAGCCAGTCCGGGACTAGCGGGGGGCGGTATGAGCAGTTCTTC; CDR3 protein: CASSQSGTSGGRYEQFF
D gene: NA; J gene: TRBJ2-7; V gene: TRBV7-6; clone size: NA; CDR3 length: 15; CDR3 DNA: TGTGCCAGCAGCCTCGACAGTCCTGCCACCTACGAGCAGTACTTC; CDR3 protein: CASSLDSPATYEQYF
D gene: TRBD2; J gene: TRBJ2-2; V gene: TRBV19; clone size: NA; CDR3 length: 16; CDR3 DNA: TGTGCCAGTAGTATATTAAATGCGGGAGGGCCCGGGGAGCTGTTTTTT; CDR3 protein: CASSILNAGGPGELFF
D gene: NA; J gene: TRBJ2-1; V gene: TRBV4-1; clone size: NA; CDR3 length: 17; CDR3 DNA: TGCGCCAGCAGCCAAGTCGCCCCCGGGACATCTTACAATGAGCAGTTCTTC; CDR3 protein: CASSQVAPGTSYNEQFF
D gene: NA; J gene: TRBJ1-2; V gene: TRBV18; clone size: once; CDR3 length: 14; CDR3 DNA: TGTGCCAGCTCAGACAGGTTCGAGGGCTATGGCTACACCTTC; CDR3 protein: CASSDRFEGYGYTF
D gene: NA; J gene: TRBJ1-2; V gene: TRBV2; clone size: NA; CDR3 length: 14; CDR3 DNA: TGTGCCAGCTATAGTCAGGGGAATAGGGGTGGCTACACCTTC; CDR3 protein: CASYSQGNRGGYTF
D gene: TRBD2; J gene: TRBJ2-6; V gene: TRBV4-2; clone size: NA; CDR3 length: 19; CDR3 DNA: TGTGCCAGCAGCCAAGATCAGGCTAGCGGTAGCTCTGGGGCCAACGTCCTGACTTTC; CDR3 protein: CASSQDQASGSSGANVLTF
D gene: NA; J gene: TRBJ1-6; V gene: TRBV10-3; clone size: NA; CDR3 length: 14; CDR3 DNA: TGTGCCATCTCTAAGACAGGAGATAATTCACCCCTCCACTTT; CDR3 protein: CAISKTGDNSPLHF